This is a list of T cell receptor beta chains from one sample in a study of beta chain features in type 1 diabetes. Produced via immunoSEQ multiplex PCR; TCRdb's table is partial and in-frame only. The sample has about 260,000 clones, around 20% seen once. The sample was naive CD4+ T cells from blood. These TCRs come from a woman between 40 and 50 years old with type 1 diabetes. CDR3s include the opening cysteine and the closing phenylalanine or tryptophan. The order of the fields is V gene, D gene, clone size, J gene, CDR3 protein, CDR3 DNA. The D gene is left open where the match is weak. Clone size is given for some rows only: seen once, a few or many times, or a class if the clone is expanded.

>TRBV7-8|NA|few|TRBJ2-3
CASSLITGGTDTQYF
TGTGCCAGCAGCTTAATAACAGGTGGCACAGATACGCAGTATTTT
>TRBV5-4|NA|NA|TRBJ2-5
CASSLGPAGGETQYF
TGTGCCAGCAGCTTGGGACCGGCAGGGGGGGAGACCCAGTACTTC
>TRBV2|NA|few|TRBJ2-2
CASSEDRVNTGELFF
TGTGCCAGCAGTGAAGACAGGGTCAACACCGGGGAGCTGTTTTTT
>TRBV7-8|NA|few|TRBJ2-1
CASSSGGPREFF
TGTGCCAGCAGCTCGGGCGGACCGAGGGAGTTCTTC
>TRBV2|TRBD1|few|TRBJ2-3
CASSPGTGSTDTQYF
TGTGCCAGCAGCCCCGGGACAGGGAGCACAGATACGCAGTATTTT
>TRBV19|TRBD1|NA|TRBJ2-1
CASSIPTGANNEQFF
TGTGCCAGTAGTATACCAACAGGGGCGAACAATGAGCAGTTCTTC
>TRBV27|TRBD1|few|TRBJ1-6
CASSSGQGSATLHF
TGTGCCAGCAGTTCCGGACAGGGCTCGGCTACCCTCCACTTT
>TRBV5-1|NA|NA|TRBJ2-3
CASRWAVTDTQYF
TGCGCCAGCAGATGGGCCGTCACAGATACGCAGTATTTT
>TRBV19|NA|NA|TRBJ2-2
CASSPRGQLNTGELFF
TGTGCCAGTAGTCCTAGGGGACAATTGAACACCGGGGAGCTGTTTTTT
>TRBV2|TRBD1|NA|TRBJ1-1
CASSPGQGSEAFF
TGTGCCAGCAGCCCGGGACAGGGCTCTGAAGCTTTCTTT